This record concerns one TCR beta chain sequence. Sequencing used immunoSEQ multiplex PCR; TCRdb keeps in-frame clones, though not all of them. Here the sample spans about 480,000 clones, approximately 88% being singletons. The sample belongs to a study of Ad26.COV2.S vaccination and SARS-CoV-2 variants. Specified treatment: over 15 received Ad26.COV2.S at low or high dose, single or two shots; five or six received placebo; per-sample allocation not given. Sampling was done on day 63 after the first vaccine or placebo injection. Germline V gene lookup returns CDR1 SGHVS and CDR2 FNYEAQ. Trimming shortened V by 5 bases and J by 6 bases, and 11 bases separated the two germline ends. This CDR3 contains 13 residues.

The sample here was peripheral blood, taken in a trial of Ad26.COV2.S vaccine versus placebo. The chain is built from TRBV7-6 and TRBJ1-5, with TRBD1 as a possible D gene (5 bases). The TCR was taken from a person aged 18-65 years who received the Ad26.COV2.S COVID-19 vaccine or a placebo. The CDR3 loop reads CASSPWQGQPQHF. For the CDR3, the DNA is TGTGCCAGCAGCCCCTGGCAGGGTCAGCCCCAGCATTTT.